One and the same sample provided the 18 T cell receptor beta chains below, sequenced in a study of metastatic and nonmetastatic thyroid tumors. Before thyroid surgery, none of the patients had received any treatment. TCRdb re-clonotyped the PCR reads via MiXCR. Counted here are 9,100 or so clones, 44% occurring once; the ten biggest clones make up less than 40%. The sequenced sample consisted of tumor tissue. The receptors were gathered from a male donor with papillary thyroid cancer or a benign thyroid nodule (not recorded which). Some clones in this sample may be carry-over from other donors' samples.

In nucleotides, the CDR3 is TGTGCCAGCAGCGGAACTAGCGGGAGTAGTGAGCAGTACTTC. Translating it yields CASSGTSGSSEQYF. The chain is built from TRBV3-1 and TRBJ2-7, with 11 bases that match TRBD2. Germline V gene data show CDR1 as LGHDT and CDR2 as YNNKEL (reference sequence). The CDR3 has 14 amino acids. After removal of 5 bases from V and 7 bases from J, the junction contained 7 bases not matched to a gene.

On this clone itself: One junction end disagrees with the germline gene, perhaps due to a read error. The chain uses TRBV11-2 and TRBJ2-3; no clear D gene. This CDR3 contains 12 residues. Germline V gene data show CDR1 as SGHAT and CDR2 as FQNNGV. The CDR3 is CASSYDTDPQYF. CDR3 DNA sequence: TGTGCCAGCAGCTACGACACAGATCCGCAGTATTTT.

This clone appeared a few times. The chain recombines TRBV6-2 or TRBV6-3 with TRBJ2-2, with D perhaps matching TRBD2 (5 bases). CDR1 MNHEY and CDR2 SVGEGT come from the germline V gene. The CDR3 is made up of 14 amino acids. Trimming took off 7 bases at V and 4 bases at J, with 13 bases between the two ends. The CDR3 protein is CASKRSPGTGELFF. In nucleotides, the CDR3 is TGTGCCAGCAAGCGGTCCCCGGGCACCGGGGAGCTGTTTTTT.

This sequence joins TRBV5-1 and TRBJ2-1; unclear D gene. The CDR3 runs 16 residues. V gave up 4 bases and J gave up 4 bases, with 18 bases separating them. Germline V gene lookup returns CDR1 SGHRS and CDR2 YFSETQ. CDR3 in amino acids: CASSPQTSSGYNEQFF. CDR3 DNA sequence: TGCGCCAGCAGCCCCCAGACATCGTCGGGTTACAATGAGCAGTTCTTC.

To note about this clone: This CDR3 fails to terminate in the conserved phenylalanine or tryptophan, so it likely reflects a read error. The DNA is omitted, as the CDR3 cannot be located on it reliably, and the CDR3 follows TCRdb's listing. This chain joins TRBV6-5 and TRBJ1-2; the table's D call, TRBD1, has no DNA check behind it. Germline lookup yields CDR1 MNHEY and CDR2 SVGAGI. The CDR3 is 16 amino acids long, termini counted. The CDR3 spells CASSDSRDRGFYGYTI.

J is TRBJ1-6 and V is TRBV6-1, with 11 nucleotides matching TRBD1. Germline V gene lookup returns CDR1 MNHNS and CDR2 SASEGT. The CDR3 covers 15 residues. V dropped 1 base and J dropped 9; count of bases not matched to a gene: 2. CDR3 protein: CASSEEGTGGSPLHF. Here the CDR3 DNA reads TGTGCCAGCAGTGAAGAGGGGACAGGGGGTTCACCCCTCCACTTT.

V usage is TRBV7-8 and J usage is TRBJ1-2; TRBD1 agrees at 7 bases. Germline assignment: CDR1 SGHVS and CDR2 FQNEAQ. V lost 3 bases and J lost 5; bases outside the gene matches: 12. This CDR3 has 16 residues. In nucleotides, the CDR3 is TGTGCCAGCAGCTTCGGACCTTCAGGGGGTGTGTATGGCTACACCTTC. Translation gives CASSFGPSGGVYGYTF.

The V and J genes are TRBV27 and TRBJ2-3, with a weak D call TRBD2 (7 bases). CDR3 size: 15 residues. Germline values: CDR1 MNHEY, CDR2 SMNVEV (reference sequence). V dropped 6 bases and J dropped 3 bases, with 16 bases sitting between them. CDR3 in DNA: TGTGCCAGCAGCCCTTGGGGGGGGCAAACAGATACGCAGTATTTT. Translated, it gives CASSPWGGQTDTQYF.

This clone was found a few times. V and J are TRBV6-1 and TRBJ2-3; 11 bases agree with TRBD2. CDR3 length: 14 residues. V lost 2 bases and J lost 5; bases outside the gene matches: 0. Germline V gene sequence: CDR1 MNHNS, CDR2 SASEGT. In DNA, the CDR3 is TGTGCCAGCAGTGAACTAGCGGGGGGAGATACGCAGTATTTT. Residues: CASSELAGGDTQYF.

This clone is labeled as medium-sized (0.01 to 0.1%). The rearrangement links TRBV19 to TRBJ1-5, with D hard to call. This CDR3 contains 16 residues. V lost 7 bases, J lost 2 bases, and 18 bases lay in between. Germline assignment: CDR1 LNHDA and CDR2 SQIVND (reference sequence). The CDR3 loop is CASNPSGSIGNQPQHF. In DNA form, the CDR3 reads TGTGCCAGTAACCCCTCGGGATCTATCGGCAATCAGCCCCAGCATTTT.

The V and J genes are TRBV7-4 and TRBJ1-3, with 8 nucleotides matching TRBD1. The CDR3 spans 15 residues. Per the germline V gene, CDR1 is SGHVT and CDR2 is SQSDAQ. J lost 2 bases, V lost 1 base, and 1 base had no gene match. The CDR3 bases are TGTGCCAGCAGCTTAGGGACAGGGACTGGAAACACCATATATTTT. Its translation: CASSLGTGTGNTIYF.

As to this clone: No conserved phenylalanine or tryptophan ends this CDR3, so it is likely a read error. The gene calls are TRBV11-1 and TRBJ2-7; 9 nucleotides agree with TRBD2. V trimming: 5 bases; J trimming: 6 bases; junction bases outside the gene matches: 17. The CDR3 loop spans 17 amino acids. The germline V gene has CDR1 SGHAT and CDR2 FQDESV (reference sequence). The CDR3 DNA is TGTGCCAGCAGCACCTATCGTCGGGCGGGAGGGCCGACCGAGCAGTACTTA. This encodes CASSTYRRAGGPTEQYL.

The chain links TRBV20-1 to TRBJ2-7; 11 bases agree with TRBD1. This CDR3 has 14 residues. The J segment lost 2 bases and the V segment lost 2 bases, leaving 2 bases of the junction unmatched. Germline lookup yields CDR1 DFQATT and CDR2 SNEGSKA (reference sequence). CDR3 in DNA: TGCAGTGCTAGACAGGGACAGGGGGCCTACGAGCAGTACTTC. Protein: CSARQGQGAYEQYF.

There are many counts of this clone. The V gene is TRBV11-3, the J gene TRBJ2-2; 9 nucleotides line up with TRBD1. The CDR3 length is 16 residues. The germline V gene has CDR1 SGHNT and CDR2 YENEEA. V lost 5 bases, J lost 2 bases, and 6 bases stayed unmatched. CDR3 amino acids: CASSSGQGKNTGELFF. The CDR3 bases are TGTGCCAGCAGCAGCGGACAGGGGAAAAACACCGGGGAGCTGTTTTTT.

Relative to its sample, this clone is medium-sized. The genes are TRBV6-4 and TRBJ2-7, with D hard to call. CDR3 length: 13 residues. Germline assignment: CDR1 MRHNA and CDR2 SNTAGT. The ends were cut back, 8 bases at V and 0 bases at J, with 11 bases in the middle. As DNA, the CDR3 is TGTGCCAGCCTAACAGTGCTCTCCTACGAGCAGTACTTC. Its protein is CASLTVLSYEQYF.

This clone was seen a handful of times. The chain carries TRBV6-1 and TRBJ2-5; 7 nucleotides match TRBD1. There are 12 residues in the CDR3. CDR1 is MNHNS and CDR2 is SASEGT in the germline V gene. Trimming took 8 bases from V and 4 from J; bases not matched to a gene: 4. The CDR3 DNA sequence: TGTGCCAGCCGGGACAGCGGAGAGACCCAGTACTTC. Protein product: CASRDSGETQYF.

The rearrangement joins TRBV30 to TRBJ1-2; TRBD1 is a possible D gene (5 bases). Looked up from germline, CDR1 is GTSNPN and CDR2 is SVGIG (reference sequence). The V end was cut by 2 bases, the J end by 4 bases, with 17 bases between. CDR3 length: 15 amino acids. The CDR3 loop is CAWSLARQGLYGYTF. The CDR3 DNA follows: TGTGCCTGGAGTCTGGCGAGGCAGGGCCTCTATGGCTACACCTTC. The full variable domain, its missing parts supplied by reference TRBV30 and TRBJ1-2, is SQTIHQWPATLVQPVGSPLSLECTVEGTSNPNLYWYRQAAGRGLQLLFYSVGIGQISSEVPQNLSASRPQDRQFILSSKKLLLSDSGFYLCAWSLARQGLYGYTFGSGTRLTVV.

Concerning this clone: At one end, the junction sequence differs from germline, possibly due to a read error. The J gene is TRBJ1-6, the V gene TRBV5-1, with D uncertain. This CDR3 is built from 14 residues. CDR1 is SGHRS, CDR2 YFSETQ, per germline. The CDR3 sequence is CASILAVRYSPLHF. As DNA, the CDR3 is TGCGCCAGCATCTTGGCCGTTCGATATTCACCCCTCCACTTT.